This section outlines one T cell receptor (beta chain) sequence together with its context. Source study methods: Estimation of nucleated cell counts relied on the amplification of reference gene primers. TCRdb keeps only in-frame clones here, not all; method: immunoSEQ multiplex PCR. The D gene and trimming were derived from the DNA, and the V and J assignments and clone size from that table. The sample includes about 220,000 clones, 82% seen only once; the top ten take roughly 5.1%. These data belong to a study of blood T cell repertoires in COVID-19. Background on the study: Sites in the United States, Italy and Spain provided acute and convalescent COVID-19 samples. T cells, B-cell-depleted T cells, or PBMCs supplied cDNA or gDNA.

Seattle's enrolled individuals joined amid active infection and were then monitored longitudinally. V lost 3 bases and J lost 0; bases outside the gene matches: 7. From germline, CDR1 is SGHTA and CDR2 FQGNSA. The CDR3 extends over 17 amino acids. The gene calls are TRBV7-2 and TRBJ1-4, with 7 bases that match TRBD1. The TCR comes from a woman aged 70 to 79 with COVID-19, enrolled during active disease. The sample comprised peripheral blood. The CDR3 DNA reads as TGTGCCAGCAGCTTTTCGGGACAGCAAGCAACTAATGAAAAACTGTTTTTT. Its translation is CASSFSGQQATNEKLFF.